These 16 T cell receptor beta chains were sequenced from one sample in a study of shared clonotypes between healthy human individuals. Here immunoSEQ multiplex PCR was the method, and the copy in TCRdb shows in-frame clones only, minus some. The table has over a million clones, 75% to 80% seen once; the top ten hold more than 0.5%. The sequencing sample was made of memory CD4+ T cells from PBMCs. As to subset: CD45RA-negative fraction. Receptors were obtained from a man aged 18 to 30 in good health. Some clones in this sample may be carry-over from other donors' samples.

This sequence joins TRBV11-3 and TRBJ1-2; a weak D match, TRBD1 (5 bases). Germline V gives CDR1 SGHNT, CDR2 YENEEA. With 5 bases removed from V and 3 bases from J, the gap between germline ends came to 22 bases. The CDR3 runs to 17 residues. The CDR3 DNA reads TGTGCCAGCAGCCCGCCCGAGGGAAGGGGCGTCGACTATGGCTACACCTTC. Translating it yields CASSPPEGRGVDYGYTF.

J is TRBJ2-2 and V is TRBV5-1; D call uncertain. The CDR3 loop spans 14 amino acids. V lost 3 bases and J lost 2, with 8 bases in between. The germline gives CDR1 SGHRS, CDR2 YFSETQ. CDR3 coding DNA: TGCGCCAGCAGCTGGGCCCCCAACACCGGGGAGCTGTTTTTT. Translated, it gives CASSWAPNTGELFF.

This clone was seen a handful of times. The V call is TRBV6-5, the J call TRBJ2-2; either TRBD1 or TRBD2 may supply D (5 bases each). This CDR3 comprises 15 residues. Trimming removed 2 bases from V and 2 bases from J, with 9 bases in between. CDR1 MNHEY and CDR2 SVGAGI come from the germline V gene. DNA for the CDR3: TGTGCCAGCAGTTACCCCGGGGCAAACACCGGGGAGCTGTTTTTT. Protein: CASSYPGANTGELFF.

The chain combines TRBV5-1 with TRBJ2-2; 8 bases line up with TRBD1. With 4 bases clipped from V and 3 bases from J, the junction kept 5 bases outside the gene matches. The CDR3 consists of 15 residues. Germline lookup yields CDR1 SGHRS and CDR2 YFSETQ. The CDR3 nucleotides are TGCGCCAGCAGCCGGACAGGGTCTGACACCGGGGAGCTGTTTTTT. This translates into CASSRTGSDTGELFF.

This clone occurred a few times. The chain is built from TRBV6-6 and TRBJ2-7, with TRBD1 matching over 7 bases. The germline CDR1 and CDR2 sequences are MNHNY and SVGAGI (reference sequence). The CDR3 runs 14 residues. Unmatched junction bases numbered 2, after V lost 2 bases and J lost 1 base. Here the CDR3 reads CASSYPGQSYEQYF. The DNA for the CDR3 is TGTGCCAGCAGTTACCCGGGACAGTCCTACGAGCAGTACTTC.

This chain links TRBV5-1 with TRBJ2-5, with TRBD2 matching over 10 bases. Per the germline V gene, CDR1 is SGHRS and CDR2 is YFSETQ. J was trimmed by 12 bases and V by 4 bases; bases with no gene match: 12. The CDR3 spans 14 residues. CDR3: CASSLTSGPPVEYF. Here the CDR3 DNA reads TGCGCCAGCAGCCTGACTAGCGGGCCCCCCGTCGAGTACTTC.

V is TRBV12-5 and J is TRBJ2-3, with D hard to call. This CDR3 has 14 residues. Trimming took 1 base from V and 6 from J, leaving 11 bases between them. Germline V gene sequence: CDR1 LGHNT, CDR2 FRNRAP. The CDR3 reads CASGLGDALDTQYF. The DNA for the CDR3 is TGTGCTAGTGGTTTGGGCGATGCCCTCGATACGCAGTATTTT.

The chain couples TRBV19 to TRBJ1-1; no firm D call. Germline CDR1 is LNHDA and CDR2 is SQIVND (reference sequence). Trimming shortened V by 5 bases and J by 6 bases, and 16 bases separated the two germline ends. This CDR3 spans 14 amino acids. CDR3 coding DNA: TGTGCCAGTAGTCCCCTCCGGGAGAGGGCTGAAGCTTTCTTT. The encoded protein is CASSPLRERAEAFF.

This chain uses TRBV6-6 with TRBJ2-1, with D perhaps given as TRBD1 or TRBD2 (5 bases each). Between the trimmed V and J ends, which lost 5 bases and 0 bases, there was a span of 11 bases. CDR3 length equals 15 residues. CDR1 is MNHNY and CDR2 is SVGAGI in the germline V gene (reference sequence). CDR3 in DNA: TGTGCCAGCAGTAGGGACGGAGGCTCCTACAATGAGCAGTTCTTC. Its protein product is CASSRDGGSYNEQFF.

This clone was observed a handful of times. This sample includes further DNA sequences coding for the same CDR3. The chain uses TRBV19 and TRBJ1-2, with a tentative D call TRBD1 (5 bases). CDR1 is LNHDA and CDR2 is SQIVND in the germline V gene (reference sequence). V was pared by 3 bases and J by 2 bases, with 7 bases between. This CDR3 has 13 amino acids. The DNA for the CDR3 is TGTGCCAGTAGTATTGGGGGGAACTATGGCTACACCTTC. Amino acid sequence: CASSIGGNYGYTF.

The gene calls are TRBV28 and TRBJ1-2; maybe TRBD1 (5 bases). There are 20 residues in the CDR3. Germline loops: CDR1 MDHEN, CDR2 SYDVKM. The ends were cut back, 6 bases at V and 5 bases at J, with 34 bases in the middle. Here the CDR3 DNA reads TGTGCCAGCAGGGACATCACGCCAACCTCCCCAAGAAGGGAAGGGTATGGCTACACCTTC. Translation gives CASRDITPTSPRREGYGYTF.

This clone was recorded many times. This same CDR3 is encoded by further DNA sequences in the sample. The CDR3 nucleotides read TGTGCCAGCAGCTCCAGGGGGCGCGGGGGCTCCCCGTGGGGGGCCAACGTCCTGACTTTC. Its protein product is CASSSRGRGGSPWGANVLTF. The genes are TRBV5-4 and TRBJ2-6, with D possibly TRBD1 on 8 matching bases. The CDR3 sequence is 20 residues long. The V gene lost 3 bases and the J gene lost 4 bases, with 26 bases spanning the gap. Germline lookup yields CDR1 SGHNT and CDR2 YYREEE (reference sequence).

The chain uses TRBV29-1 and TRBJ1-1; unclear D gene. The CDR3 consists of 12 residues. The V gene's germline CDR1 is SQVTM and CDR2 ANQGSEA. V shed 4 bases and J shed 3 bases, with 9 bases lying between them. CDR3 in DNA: TGCAGCGTTGTACGGGGTCACACTGAAGCTTTCTTT. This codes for CSVVRGHTEAFF. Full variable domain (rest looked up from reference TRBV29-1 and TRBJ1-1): SAVISQKPSRDICQRGTSLTIQCQVDSQVTMMFWYRQQPGQSLTLIATANQGSEATYESGFVIDKFPISRPNLTFSTLTVSNMSPEDSSIYLCSVVRGHTEAFFGQGTRLTVV.

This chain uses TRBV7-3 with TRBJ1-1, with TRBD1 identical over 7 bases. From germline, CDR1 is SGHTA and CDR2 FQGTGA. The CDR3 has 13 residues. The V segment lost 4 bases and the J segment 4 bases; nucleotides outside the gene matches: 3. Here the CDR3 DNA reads TGTGCCAGCAGCTCACAGGGGACCACTGAAGCTTTCTTT. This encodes CASSSQGTTEAFF.

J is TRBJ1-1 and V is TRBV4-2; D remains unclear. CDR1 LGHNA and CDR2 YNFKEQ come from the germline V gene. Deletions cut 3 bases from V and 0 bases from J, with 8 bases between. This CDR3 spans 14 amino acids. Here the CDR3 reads CASSQTSVNTEAFF. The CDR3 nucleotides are TGTGCCAGCAGCCAGACGAGTGTGAACACTGAAGCTTTCTTT.

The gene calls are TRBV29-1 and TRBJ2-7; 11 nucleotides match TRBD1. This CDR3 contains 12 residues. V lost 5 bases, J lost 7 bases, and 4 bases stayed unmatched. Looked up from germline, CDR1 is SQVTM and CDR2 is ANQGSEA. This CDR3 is CSVQDRGQEQYF. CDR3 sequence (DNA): TGCAGCGTTCAGGACAGGGGGCAAGAGCAGTACTTC.